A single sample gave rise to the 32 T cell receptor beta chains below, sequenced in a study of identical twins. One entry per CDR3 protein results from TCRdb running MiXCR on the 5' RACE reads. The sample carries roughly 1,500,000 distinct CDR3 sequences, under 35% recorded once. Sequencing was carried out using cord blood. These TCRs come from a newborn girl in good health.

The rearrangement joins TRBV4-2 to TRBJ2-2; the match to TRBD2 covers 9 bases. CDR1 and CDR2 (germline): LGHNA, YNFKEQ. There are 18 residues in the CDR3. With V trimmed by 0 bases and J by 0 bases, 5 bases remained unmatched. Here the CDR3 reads CASSQESGTSTNTGELFF. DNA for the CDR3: TGTGCCAGCAGCCAAGAATCCGGGACTAGCACGAACACCGGGGAGCTGTTTTTT.

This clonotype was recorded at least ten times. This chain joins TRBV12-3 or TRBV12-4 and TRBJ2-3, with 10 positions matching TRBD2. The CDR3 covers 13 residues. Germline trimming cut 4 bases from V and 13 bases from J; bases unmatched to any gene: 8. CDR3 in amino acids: CASSSSSGRTKYF. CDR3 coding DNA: TGTGCCAGCAGTTCAAGTAGCGGGAGGACTAAGTATTTT.

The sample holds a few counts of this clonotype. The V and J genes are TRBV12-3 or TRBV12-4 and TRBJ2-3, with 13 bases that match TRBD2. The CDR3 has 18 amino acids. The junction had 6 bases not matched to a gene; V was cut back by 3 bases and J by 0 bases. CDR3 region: CASSLRTSGRASTDTQYF. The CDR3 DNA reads TGTGCCAGCAGTTTGAGGACTAGCGGGAGAGCTAGCACAGATACGCAGTATTTT.

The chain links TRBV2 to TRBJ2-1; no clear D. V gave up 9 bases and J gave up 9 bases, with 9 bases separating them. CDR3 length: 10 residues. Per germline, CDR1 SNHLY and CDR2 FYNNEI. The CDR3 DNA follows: TGTGCCAGGTCCTTGGGTGAGCAGTTCTTC. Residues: CARSLGEQFF.

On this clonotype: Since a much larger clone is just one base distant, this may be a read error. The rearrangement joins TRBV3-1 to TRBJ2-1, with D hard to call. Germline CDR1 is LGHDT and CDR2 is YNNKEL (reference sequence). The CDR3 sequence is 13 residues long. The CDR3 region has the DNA TGTACCAGCAGCCAGGACCCACAGAATGAGCAGTTCTTC. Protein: CTSSQDPQNEQFF.

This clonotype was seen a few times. CDR3 bases: TGCAGTGCTAGAGGGGAAACTGGCACAGATACGCAGTATTTT. Its protein is CSARGETGTDTQYF. The rearrangement links TRBV20-1 to TRBJ2-3; D gene uncertain. The germline V and J ends were trimmed by 1 base and 1 base, with 9 bases remaining between them. Germline V gene lookup returns CDR1 DFQATT and CDR2 SNEGSKA (reference sequence). The CDR3 has 14 amino acids.

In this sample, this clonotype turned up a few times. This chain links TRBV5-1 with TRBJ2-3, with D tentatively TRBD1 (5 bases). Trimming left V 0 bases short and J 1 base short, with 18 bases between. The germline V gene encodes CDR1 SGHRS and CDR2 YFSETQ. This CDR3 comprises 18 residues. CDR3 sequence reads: CASSLVGPQGLRTDTQYF. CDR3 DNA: TGCGCCAGCAGCTTGGTGGGTCCCCAGGGCCTCCGCACAGATACGCAGTATTTT.

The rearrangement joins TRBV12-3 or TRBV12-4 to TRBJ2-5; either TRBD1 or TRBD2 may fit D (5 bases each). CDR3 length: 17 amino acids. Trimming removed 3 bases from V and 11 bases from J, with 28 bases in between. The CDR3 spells CASSFPARLGVYNEQYF. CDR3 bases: TGTGCCAGCAGTTTTCCCGCGCGGCTGGGGGTCTACAATGAGCAGTACTTC.

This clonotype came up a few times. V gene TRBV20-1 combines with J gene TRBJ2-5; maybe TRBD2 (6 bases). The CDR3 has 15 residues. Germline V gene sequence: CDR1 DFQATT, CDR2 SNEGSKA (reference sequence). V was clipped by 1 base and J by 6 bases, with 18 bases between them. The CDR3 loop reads CSARATSGTVKTQYF. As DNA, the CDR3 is TGCAGTGCTAGAGCGACTAGTGGGACGGTTAAGACCCAGTACTTC.

The CDR3 reads CASSLTGGRGANVLTF. The CDR3 DNA reads TGTGCCAGCAGCTTAACCGGGGGCAGAGGGGCCAACGTCCTGACTTTC. V usage is TRBV13 and J usage is TRBJ2-6; TRBD1 or TRBD2 may be the D gene (6 bases each). The CDR3 has 16 residues. V lost 2 bases, J lost 4 bases, and 12 bases lay in between. CDR1 is PRHDT and CDR2 is FYEKMQ in the germline V gene (reference sequence).

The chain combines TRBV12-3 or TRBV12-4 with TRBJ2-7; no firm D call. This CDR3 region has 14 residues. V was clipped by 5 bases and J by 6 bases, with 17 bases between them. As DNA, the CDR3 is TGTGCCAGCAGTCCCGCGCCCTTTCGAGTCGAGCAGTACTTC. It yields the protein CASSPAPFRVEQYF.

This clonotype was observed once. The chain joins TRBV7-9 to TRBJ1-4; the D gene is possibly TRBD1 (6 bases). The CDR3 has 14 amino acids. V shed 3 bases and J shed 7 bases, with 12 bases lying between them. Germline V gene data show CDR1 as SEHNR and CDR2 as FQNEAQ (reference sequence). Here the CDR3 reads CASSLGTRVEKLFF. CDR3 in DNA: TGTGCCAGCAGCTTGGGGACACGGGTTGAAAAACTGTTTTTT.

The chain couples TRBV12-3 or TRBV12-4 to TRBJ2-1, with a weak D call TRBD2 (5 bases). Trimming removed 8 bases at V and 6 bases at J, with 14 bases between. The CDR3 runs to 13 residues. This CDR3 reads CASWELWGNEQFF. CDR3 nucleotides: TGTGCCAGCTGGGAGTTGTGGGGCAATGAGCAGTTCTTC.

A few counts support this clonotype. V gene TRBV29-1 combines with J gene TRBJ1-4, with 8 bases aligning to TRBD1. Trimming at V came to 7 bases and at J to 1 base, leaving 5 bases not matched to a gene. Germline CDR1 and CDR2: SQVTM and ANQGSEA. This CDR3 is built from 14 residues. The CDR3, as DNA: TGCAGCGCCCTCGGGACAGGAACTAATGAAAAACTGTTTTTT. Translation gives CSALGTGTNEKLFF.

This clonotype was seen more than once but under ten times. The CDR3 sequence: CASSLGFYRNTDTQYF. CDR3 coding DNA: TGTGCCAGCAGCTTGGGCTTCTATCGAAACACAGATACGCAGTATTTT. This chain uses TRBV11-1 with TRBJ2-3; no reliable D call. Trimming cost V 3 bases and J 2 bases, with 15 bases left between them. The CDR3 runs 16 residues. Germline CDR1 reads SGHAT; CDR2 reads FQDESV (reference sequence).

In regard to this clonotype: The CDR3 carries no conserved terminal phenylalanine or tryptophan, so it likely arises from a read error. CDR3 sequence (DNA): TGTGCCAGCAGCCAAGATCCAGGGGGCGAGCAAGAGACCCAGTACCTC. Translated: CASSQDPGGEQETQYL. The rearrangement joins TRBV4-2 to TRBJ2-5, with 8 bases fitting TRBD1. Germline V gene sequence: CDR1 LGHNA, CDR2 YNFKEQ. J lost 2 bases, V lost 0 bases, and 5 bases had no gene match. The CDR3 consists of 16 residues.

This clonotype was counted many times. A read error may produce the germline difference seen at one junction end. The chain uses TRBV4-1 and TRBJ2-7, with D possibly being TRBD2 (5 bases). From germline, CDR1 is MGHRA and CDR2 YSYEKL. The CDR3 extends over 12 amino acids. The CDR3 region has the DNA TGTGCCAGCAGCCAAGAGGGCTACGAGCAGTACTTC. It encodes CASSQEGYEQYF.

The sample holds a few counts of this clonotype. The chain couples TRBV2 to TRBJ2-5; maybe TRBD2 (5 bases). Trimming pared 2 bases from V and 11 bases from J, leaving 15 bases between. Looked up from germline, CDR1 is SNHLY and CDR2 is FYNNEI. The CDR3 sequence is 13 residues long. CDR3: CASSEKGFGEQYF. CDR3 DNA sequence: TGTGCCAGCAGTGAAAAGGGTTTCGGGGAGCAGTACTTC. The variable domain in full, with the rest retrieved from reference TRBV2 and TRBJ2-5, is EPEVTQTPSHQVTQMGQEVILRCVPISNHLYFYWYRQILGQKVEFLVSFYNNEISEKSEIFDDQFSVERPDGSNFTLKIRSTKLEDSAMYFCASSEKGFGEQYFGPGTRLLVL.

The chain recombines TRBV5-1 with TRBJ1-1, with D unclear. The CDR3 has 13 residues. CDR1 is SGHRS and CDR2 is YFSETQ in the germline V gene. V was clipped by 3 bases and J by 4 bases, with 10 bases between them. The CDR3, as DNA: TGCGCCAGCAGCTCGGCAGAGGGCACTGAAGCTTTCTTT. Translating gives CASSSAEGTEAFF.

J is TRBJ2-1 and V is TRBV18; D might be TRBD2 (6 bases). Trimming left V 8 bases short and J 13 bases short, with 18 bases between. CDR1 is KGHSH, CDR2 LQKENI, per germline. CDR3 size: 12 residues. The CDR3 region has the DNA TGTGCCAGCCCCACTAGCTCAGTCGAACAGTTCTTC. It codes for CASPTSSVEQFF.

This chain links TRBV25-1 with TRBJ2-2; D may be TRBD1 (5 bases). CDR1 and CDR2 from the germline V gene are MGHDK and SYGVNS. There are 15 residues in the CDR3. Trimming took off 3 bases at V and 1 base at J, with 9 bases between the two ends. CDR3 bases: TGTGCCAGCAGTGATCAGACAGTGAACACCGGGGAGCTGTTTTTT. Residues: CASSDQTVNTGELFF.

CDR3 residues: CASSVVSGSGANVLTF. CDR3 sequence (DNA): TGTGCCAGCAGCGTAGTTTCGGGATCTGGGGCCAACGTCCTGACTTTC. V gene TRBV9 combines with J gene TRBJ2-6, with a possible D match to TRBD2 (5 bases). The CDR3 length is 16 residues. V dropped 0 bases and J dropped 1 base, with 8 bases sitting between them. Germline V gene sequence: CDR1 SGDLS, CDR2 YYNGEE.

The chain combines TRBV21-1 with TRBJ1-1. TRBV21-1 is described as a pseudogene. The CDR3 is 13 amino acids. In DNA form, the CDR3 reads TGTGCCAGCAGCATACAAGTTAACACTGAAGCTTTCTTT. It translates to CASSIQVNTEAFF.

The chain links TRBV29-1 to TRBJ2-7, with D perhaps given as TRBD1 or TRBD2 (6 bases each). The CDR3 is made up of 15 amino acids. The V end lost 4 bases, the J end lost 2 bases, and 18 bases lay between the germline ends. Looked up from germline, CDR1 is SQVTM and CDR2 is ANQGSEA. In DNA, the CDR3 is TGCAGCGTTGCCTTTGGAACAGGGAGGCCCTACGAGCAGTACTTC. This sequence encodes CSVAFGTGRPYEQYF.

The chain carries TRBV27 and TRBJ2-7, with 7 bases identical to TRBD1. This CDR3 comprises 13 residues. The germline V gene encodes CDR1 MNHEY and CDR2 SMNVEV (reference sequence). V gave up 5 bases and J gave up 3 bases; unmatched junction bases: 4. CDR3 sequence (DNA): TGTGCCAGCAGTCACCGGACAGGCTACGAGCAGTACTTC. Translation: CASSHRTGYEQYF.

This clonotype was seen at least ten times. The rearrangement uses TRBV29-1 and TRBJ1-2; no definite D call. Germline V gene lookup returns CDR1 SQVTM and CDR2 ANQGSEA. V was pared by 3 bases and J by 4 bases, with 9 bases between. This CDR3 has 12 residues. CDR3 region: CSVDGGSYGYTF. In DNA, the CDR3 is TGCAGCGTTGATGGCGGAAGCTATGGCTACACCTTC.

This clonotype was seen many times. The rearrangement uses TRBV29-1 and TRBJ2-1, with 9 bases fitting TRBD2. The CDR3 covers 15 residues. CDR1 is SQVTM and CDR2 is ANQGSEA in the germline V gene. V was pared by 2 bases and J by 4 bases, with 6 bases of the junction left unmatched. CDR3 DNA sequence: TGCAGCGTTGAACTGGGTAGCGGGGGATACAATGAGCAGTTCTTC. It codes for CSVELGSGGYNEQFF.

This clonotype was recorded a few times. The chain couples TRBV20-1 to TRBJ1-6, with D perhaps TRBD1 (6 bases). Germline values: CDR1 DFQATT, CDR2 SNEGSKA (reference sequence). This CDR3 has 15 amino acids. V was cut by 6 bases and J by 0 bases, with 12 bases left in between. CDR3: CSAQRGSSYNSPLHF. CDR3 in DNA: TGCAGTGCACAGAGGGGGAGCTCCTATAATTCACCCCTCCACTTT.

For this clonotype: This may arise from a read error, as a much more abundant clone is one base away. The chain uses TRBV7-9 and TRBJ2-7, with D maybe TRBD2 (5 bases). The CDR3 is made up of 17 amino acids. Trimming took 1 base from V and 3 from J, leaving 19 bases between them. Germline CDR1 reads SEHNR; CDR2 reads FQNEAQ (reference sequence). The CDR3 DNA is TGTGCCAGCAGCTTAGGGACTGGCGGGTTATGGGACTACGAGCAGTACTTC. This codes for CASSLGTGGLWDYEQYF.

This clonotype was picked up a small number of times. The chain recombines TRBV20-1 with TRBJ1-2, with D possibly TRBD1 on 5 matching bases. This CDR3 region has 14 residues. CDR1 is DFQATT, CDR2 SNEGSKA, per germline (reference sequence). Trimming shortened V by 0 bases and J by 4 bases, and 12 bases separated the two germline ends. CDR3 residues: CSARDGGRSYGYTF. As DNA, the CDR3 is TGCAGTGCTAGAGACGGGGGACGGAGCTATGGCTACACCTTC.

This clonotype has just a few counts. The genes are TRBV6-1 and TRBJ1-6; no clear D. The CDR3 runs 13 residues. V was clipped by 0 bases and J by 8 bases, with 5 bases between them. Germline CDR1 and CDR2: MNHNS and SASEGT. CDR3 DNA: TGTGCCAGCAGTGAAGCTAGGTATTCACCCCTCCACTTT. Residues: CASSEARYSPLHF.

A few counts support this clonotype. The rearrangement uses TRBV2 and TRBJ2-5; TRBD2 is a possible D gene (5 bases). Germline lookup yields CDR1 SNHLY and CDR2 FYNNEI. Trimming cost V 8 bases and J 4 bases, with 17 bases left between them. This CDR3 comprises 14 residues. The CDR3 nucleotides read TGTGCCAGCGTAATGGCCACTAGGAGAGAGACCCAGTACTTC. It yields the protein CASVMATRRETQYF.